This T cell receptor (beta chain) was recovered during a study of cytomegalovirus exposure and HLA in healthy donors. This CDR3 region has 15 residues. Germline lookup yields CDR1 SGDLS and CDR2 YYNGEE. V was pared by 0 bases and J by 0 bases, with 10 bases between. 13 Jbeta primers and 60 Vbeta primers were used for the PCR. The data were produced by immunoSEQ multiplex PCR, yet TCRdb's version contains in-frame clones alone and is incomplete. Among fewer than 150,000 clones listed, more than 70% were seen once. The V call is TRBV9, the J call TRBJ2-7; D gene unclear. The sequence derives from a woman aged 45-59 years in good health and CMV-seronegative. The material sequenced was PBMCs. As DNA, the CDR3 is TGTGCCAGCAGCGTAGCAGGATCTCTCTCCTACGAGCAGTACTTC. It encodes CASSVAGSLSYEQYF.